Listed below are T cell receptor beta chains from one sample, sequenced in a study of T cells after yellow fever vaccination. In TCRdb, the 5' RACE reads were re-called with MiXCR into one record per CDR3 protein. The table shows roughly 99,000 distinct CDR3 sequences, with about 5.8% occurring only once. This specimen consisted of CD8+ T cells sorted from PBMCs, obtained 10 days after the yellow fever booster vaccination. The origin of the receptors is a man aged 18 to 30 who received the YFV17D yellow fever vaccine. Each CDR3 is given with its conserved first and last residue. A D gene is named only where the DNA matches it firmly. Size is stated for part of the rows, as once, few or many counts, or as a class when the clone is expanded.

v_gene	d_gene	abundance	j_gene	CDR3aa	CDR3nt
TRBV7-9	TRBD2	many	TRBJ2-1	CASSTTGLAIPNEQFF	TGTGCCAGCAGCACAACGGGACTAGCTATTCCCAATGAGCAGTTCTTC
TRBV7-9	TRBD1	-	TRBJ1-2	CASSYGQGPLGGYTF	TGTGCCAGCAGCTATGGACAGGGGCCATTGGGGGGCTACACCTTC
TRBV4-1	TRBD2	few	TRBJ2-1	CASSQRLAGGISDEQFF	TGCGCCAGCAGCCAAAGACTAGCGGGGGGGATAAGCGATGAGCAGTTCTTC
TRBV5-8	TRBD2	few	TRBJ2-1	CASSLASGGGEQFF	TGTGCCAGCAGCTTGGCTAGCGGCGGCGGTGAGCAGTTCTTC
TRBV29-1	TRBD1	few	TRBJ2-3	CSVERRDRTTDTQYF	TGCAGCGTTGAACGCCGGGACAGGACCACAGATACGCAGTATTTT
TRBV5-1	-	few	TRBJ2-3	CASKNHKDLNTQYF	TGCGCCAGCAAGAACCACAAGGACCTAAATACGCAGTATTTT
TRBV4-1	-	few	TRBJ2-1	CASSQVFTNSYNEQFF	TGCGCCAGCAGCCAAGTTTTCACCAACTCCTACAATGAGCAGTTCTTC
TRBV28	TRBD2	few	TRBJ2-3	CASRPGLGRSSTDTQYF	TGTGCCAGCAGGCCGGGACTAGGTAGATCTAGCACAGATACGCAGTATTTT
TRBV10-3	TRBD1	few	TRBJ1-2	CATEDRAAYGYTF	TGTGCCACCGAAGACAGGGCGGCCTATGGCTACACCTTC
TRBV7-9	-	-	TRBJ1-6	CASSNPGQNSPLHF	TGTGCCAGCAGCAACCCGGGGCAGAATTCACCCCTCCACTTT
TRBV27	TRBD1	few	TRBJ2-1	CASSYLGSGQGENEQFF	TGTGCCAGCAGTTACCTCGGATCTGGACAGGGGGAGAATGAGCAGTTCTTC
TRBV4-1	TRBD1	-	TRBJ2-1	CASSQGAGGPPYNEQFF	TGCGCCAGCAGCCAAGGGGCAGGGGGACCCCCCTACAATGAGCAGTTCTTC
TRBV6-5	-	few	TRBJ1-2	CASSYLGGDYGYTF	TGTGCCAGCAGTTACTTGGGGGGCGACTATGGCTACACCTTC
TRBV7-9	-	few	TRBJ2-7	CASSPEKILPYEQYF	TGTGCCAGCAGCCCAGAGAAAATCCTACCCTACGAGCAGTACTTC
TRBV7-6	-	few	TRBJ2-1	CASRLGEPSNEQFF	TGTGCCAGCAGGCTCGGGGAGCCCAGCAATGAGCAGTTCTTC
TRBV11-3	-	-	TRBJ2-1	CASSFIVGEQFF	TGTGCCAGCAGCTTCATAGTGGGTGAGCAGTTCTTC
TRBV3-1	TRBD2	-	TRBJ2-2	CASSQGSSGGRNTGELFF	TGTGCCAGCAGCCAAGGGTCTAGCGGGGGCCGGAACACCGGGGAGCTGTTTTTT
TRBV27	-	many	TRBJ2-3	CASSAVPDTQYF	TGTGCCAGCAGTGCGGTCCCAGATACGCAGTATTTT
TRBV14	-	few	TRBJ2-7	CASSQGRENYEQYF	TGTGCCAGCAGCCAAGGCAGAGAGAACTACGAGCAGTACTTC
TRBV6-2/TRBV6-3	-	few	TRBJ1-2	CASSYSRPGFNYGYTF	TGTGCCAGCAGTTACTCGAGACCAGGGTTCAACTATGGCTACACCTTC
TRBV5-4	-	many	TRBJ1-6	CASSFLNSPLHF	TGTGCCAGCAGCTTTCTGAATTCACCCCTCCACTTT
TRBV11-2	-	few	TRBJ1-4	CASSFVGFELFF	TGTGCCAGCAGCTTCGTGGGGTTTGAACTGTTTTTT
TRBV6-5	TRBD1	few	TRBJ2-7	CASSYRGQWNEQYF	TGTGCCAGCAGTTATAGGGGACAGTGGAACGAGCAGTACTTC
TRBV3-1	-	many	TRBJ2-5	CASSPSGGTQETQYF	TGTGCCAGCAGCCCAAGCGGAGGGACCCAAGAGACCCAGTACTTC
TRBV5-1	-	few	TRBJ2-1	CASSLGAGVYNEQFF	TGCGCCAGCAGCTTGGGTGCAGGCGTATACAATGAGCAGTTCTTC
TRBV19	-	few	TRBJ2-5	CASRINSGETQYF	TGTGCCAGTAGAATAAACTCGGGGGAGACCCAGTACTTC
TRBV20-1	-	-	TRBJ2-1	CSACQGFGSYNEQFF	TGCAGTGCGTGCCAGGGCTTCGGATCCTACAATGAGCAGTTCTTC
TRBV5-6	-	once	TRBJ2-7	CASSSWGYEQYF	TGTGCCAGCAGCTCTTGGGGGTACGAGCAGTACTTC
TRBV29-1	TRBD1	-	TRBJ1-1	CSVGLGGIEAFF	TGCAGCGTTGGTCTAGGGGGCATTGAAGCTTTCTTT
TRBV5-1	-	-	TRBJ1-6	CASSEGRDLNSPLHF	TGCGCCAGCAGCGAGGGACGCGACCTTAATTCACCCCTCCACTTT
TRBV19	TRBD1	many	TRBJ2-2	CASSLEQGPTNTGELFF	TGTGCCAGTAGTCTAGAACAGGGGCCGACGAACACCGGGGAGCTGTTTTTT
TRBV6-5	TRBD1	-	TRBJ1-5	CASSSGQGVAQPQHF	TGTGCCAGCAGTTCAGGACAGGGGGTCGCTCAGCCCCAGCATTTT
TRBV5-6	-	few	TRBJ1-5	CASSHFSDSNQPQHF	TGTGCCAGCAGCCACTTTTCGGATAGCAATCAGCCCCAGCATTTT
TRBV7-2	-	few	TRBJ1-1	CASRLRLNTEAFF	TGTGCCAGCAGGCTTAGACTGAACACTGAAGCTTTCTTT
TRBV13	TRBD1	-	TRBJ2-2	CASSLDRGGTGELFF	TGTGCCAGCAGCCTTGACAGGGGGGGCACCGGGGAGCTGTTTTTT
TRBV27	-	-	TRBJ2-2	CASRGGTYRPGELFF	TGTGCCAGCAGGGGCGGGACTTACCGACCCGGGGAGCTGTTTTTT
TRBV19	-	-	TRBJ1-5	CASSTFGQKNQPQHF	TGTGCCAGTAGTACCTTCGGACAGAAGAATCAGCCCCAGCATTTT
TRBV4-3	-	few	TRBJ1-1	CASSSSKWTDDTEAFF	TGCGCCAGCAGCTCTTCAAAATGGACAGATGACACTGAAGCTTTCTTT
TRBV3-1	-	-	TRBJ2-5	CASSPTNQETQYF	TGTGCCAGCAGCCCGACAAACCAAGAGACCCAGTACTTC